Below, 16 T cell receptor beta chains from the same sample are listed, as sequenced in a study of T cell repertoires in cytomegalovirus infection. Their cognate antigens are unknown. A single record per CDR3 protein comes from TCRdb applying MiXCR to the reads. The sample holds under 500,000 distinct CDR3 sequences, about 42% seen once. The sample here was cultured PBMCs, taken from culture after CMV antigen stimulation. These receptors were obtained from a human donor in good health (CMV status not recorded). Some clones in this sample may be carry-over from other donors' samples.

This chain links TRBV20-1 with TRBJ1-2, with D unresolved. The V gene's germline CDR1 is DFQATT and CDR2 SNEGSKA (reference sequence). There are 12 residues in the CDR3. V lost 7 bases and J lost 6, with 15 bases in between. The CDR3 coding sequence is TGCAGTGTCCCGGAGGGTCGGAATGGCTACACCTTC. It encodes CSVPEGRNGYTF.

The CDR3 here is CASSLAREGGYTF. The CDR3 DNA reads TGCGCCAGCAGCTTGGCCCGGGAAGGTGGCTACACCTTC. The chain has TRBV5-1 and TRBJ1-2; D is uncertain. CDR3 length: 13 amino acids. V was cut by 0 bases and J by 7 bases, with 10 bases left in between. CDR1 and CDR2 from the germline V gene are SGHRS and YFSETQ.

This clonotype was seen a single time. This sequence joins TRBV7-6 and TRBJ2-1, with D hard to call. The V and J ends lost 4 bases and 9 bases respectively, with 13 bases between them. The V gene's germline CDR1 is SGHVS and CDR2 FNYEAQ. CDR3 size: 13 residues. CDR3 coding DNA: TGTGCCAGCAGCTCCCCCGCCACGGGTGAGCAGTTCTTC. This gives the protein CASSSPATGEQFF.

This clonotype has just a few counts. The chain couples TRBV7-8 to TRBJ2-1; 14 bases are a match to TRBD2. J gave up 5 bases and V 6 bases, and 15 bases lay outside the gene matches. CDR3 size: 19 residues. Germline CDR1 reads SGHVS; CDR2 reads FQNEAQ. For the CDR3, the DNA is TGTGCCAGCAGACTTCTCGGGACTAGCGGGAGTTTCACCGACAATGAGCAGTTCTTC. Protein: CASRLLGTSGSFTDNEQFF.

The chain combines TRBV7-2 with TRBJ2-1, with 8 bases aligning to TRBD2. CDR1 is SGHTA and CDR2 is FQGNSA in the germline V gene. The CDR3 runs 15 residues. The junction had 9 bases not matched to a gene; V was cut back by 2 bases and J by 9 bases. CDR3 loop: CASSLRGGWAGEQFF. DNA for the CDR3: TGTGCCAGCAGCTTACGCGGGGGGTGGGCCGGTGAGCAGTTCTTC.

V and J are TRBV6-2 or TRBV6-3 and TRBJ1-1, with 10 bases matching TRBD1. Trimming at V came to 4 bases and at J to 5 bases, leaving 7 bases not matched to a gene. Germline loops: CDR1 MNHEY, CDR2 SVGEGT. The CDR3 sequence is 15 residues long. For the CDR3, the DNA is TGTGCCAGCAGTTCTCACAGGGACAGGGGTACTGAAGCTTTCTTT. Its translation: CASSSHRDRGTEAFF.

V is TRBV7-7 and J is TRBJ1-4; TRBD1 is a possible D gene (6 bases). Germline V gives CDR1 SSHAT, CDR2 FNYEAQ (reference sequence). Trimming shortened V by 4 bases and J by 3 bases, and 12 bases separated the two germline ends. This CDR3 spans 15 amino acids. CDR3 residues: CASSSQGPPNEKLFF. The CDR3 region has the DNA TGTGCCAGCAGCTCCCAGGGGCCACCTAATGAAAAACTGTTTTTT.

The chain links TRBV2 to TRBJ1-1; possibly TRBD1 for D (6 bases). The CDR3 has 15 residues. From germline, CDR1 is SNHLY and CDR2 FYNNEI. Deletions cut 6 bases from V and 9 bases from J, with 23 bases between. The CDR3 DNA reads TGTGCCAGCAGCCACCCCCACCGGGACATCATCCAAGCTTTCTTT. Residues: CASSHPHRDIIQAFF.

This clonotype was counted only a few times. DNA for the CDR3: TGTGCCAGCAGCTTAGGTGGCCGGAGACCAACAGATACGCAGTATTTT. Amino acid sequence: CASSLGGRRPTDTQYF. The gene calls are TRBV7-2 and TRBJ2-3, with unresolved D. The germline CDR1 and CDR2 sequences are SGHTA and FQGNSA. The CDR3 has 16 residues. The V and J ends lost 1 base and 3 bases respectively, with 14 bases between them.

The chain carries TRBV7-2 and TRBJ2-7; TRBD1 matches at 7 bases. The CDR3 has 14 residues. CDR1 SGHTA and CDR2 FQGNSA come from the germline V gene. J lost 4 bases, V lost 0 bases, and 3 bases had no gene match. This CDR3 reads CASSLAGRGYEQYF. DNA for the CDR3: TGTGCCAGCAGCTTAGCGGGCAGGGGGTACGAGCAGTACTTC. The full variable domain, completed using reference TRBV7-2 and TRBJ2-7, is GAGVSQSPSNKVTEKGKDVELRCDPISGHTALYWYRQSLGQGLEFLIYFQGNSAPDKSGLPSDRFSAERTGGSVSTLTIQRTQQEDSAVYLCASSLAGRGYEQYFGPGTRLTVT.

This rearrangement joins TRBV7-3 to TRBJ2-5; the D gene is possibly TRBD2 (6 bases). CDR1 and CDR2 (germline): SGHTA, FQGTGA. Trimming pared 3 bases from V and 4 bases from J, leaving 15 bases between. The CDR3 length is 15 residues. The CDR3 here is CASSFVPSERETQYF. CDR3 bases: TGTGCCAGCAGCTTTGTCCCTAGCGAACGAGAGACCCAGTACTTC.

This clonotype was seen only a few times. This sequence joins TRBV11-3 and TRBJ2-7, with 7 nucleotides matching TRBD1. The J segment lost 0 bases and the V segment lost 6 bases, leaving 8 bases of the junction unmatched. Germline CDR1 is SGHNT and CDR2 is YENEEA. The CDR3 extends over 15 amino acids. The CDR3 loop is CASRKCRDSSYEQYF. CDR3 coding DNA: TGTGCCAGCAGAAAGTGTAGGGACAGCTCCTACGAGCAGTACTTC.

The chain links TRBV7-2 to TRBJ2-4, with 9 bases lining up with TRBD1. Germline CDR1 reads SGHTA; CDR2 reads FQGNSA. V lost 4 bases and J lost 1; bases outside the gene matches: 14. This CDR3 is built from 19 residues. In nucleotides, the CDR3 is TGTGCCAGCAGCTCTTATACCACAGGGGGCGCGTGGGCCAAAAACATTCAGTACTTC. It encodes CASSSYTTGGAWAKNIQYF.

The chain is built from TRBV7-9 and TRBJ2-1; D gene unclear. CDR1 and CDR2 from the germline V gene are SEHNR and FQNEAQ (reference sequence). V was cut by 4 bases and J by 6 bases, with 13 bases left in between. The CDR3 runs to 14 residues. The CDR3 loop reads CASSYGPRTNEQFF. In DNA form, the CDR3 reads TGTGCCAGCAGCTATGGGCCTCGAACCAATGAGCAGTTCTTC. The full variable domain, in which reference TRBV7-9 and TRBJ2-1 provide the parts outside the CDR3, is DTGVSQNPRHKITKRGQNVTFRCDPISEHNRLYWYRQTLGQGPEFLTYFQNEAQLEKSRLLSDRFSAERPKGSFSTLEIQRTEQGDSAMYLCASSYGPRTNEQFFGPGTRLTVL.

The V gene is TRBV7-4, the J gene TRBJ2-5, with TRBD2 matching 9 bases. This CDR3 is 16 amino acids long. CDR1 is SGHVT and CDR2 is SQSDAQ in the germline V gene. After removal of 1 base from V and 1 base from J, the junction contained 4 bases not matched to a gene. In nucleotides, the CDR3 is TGTGCCAGCAGCTTAGTTGTGACTAGCGGCCAAGAGACCCAGTACTTC. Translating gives CASSLVVTSGQETQYF.

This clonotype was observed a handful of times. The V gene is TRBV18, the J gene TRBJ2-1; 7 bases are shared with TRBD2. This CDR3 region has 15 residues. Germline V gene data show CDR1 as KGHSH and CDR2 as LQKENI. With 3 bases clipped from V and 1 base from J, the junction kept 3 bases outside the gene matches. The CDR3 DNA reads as TGTGCCAGCTCACCCTACGGGGGGTCCTACAATGAGCAGTTCTTC. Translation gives CASSPYGGSYNEQFF.